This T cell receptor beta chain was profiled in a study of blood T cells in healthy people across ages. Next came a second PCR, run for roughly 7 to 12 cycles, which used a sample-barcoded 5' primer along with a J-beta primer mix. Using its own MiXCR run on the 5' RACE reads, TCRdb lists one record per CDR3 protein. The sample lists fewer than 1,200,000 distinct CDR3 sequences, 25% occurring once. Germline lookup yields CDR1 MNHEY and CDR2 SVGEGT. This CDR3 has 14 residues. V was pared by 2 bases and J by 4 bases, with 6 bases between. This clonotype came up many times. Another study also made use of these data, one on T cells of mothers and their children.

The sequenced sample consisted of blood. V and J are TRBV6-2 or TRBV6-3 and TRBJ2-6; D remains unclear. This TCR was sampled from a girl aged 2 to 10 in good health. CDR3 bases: TGTGCCAGCAGTTACATTGGGGGGGCCAACGTCCTGACTTTC. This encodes CASSYIGGANVLTF.